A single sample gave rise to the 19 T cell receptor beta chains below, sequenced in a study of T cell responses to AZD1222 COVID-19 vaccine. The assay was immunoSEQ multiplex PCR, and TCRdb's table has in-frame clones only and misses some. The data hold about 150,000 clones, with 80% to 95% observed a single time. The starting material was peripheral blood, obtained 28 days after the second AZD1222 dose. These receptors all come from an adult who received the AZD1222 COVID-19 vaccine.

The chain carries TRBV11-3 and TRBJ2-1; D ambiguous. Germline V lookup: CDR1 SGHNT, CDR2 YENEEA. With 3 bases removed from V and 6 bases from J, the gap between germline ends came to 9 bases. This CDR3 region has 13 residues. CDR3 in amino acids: CASSFGSGNEQFF. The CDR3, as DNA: TGTGCCAGCAGCTTTGGGTCGGGCAATGAGCAGTTCTTC. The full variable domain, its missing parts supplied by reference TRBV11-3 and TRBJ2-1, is EAGVVQSPRYKIIEKKQPVAFWCNPISGHNTLYWYLQNLGQGPELLIRYENEEAVDDSQLPKDRFSAERLKGVDSTLKIQPAELGDSAVYLCASSFGSGNEQFFGPGTRLTVL.

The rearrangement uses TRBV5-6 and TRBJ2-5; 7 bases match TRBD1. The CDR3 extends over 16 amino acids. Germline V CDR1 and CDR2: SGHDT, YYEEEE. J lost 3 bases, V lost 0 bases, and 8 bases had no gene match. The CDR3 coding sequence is TGTGCCAGCAGCTTGGCCGTCAGGGGGTCCGAAGAGACCCAGTACTTC. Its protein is CASSLAVRGSEETQYF.

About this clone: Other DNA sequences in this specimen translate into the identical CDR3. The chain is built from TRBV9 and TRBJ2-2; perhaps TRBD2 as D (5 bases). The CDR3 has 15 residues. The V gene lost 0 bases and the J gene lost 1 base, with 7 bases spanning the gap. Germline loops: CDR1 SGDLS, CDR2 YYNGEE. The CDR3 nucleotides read TGTGCCAGCAGCGTAGCCGGGGTGAACACCGGGGAGCTGTTTTTT. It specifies CASSVAGVNTGELFF.

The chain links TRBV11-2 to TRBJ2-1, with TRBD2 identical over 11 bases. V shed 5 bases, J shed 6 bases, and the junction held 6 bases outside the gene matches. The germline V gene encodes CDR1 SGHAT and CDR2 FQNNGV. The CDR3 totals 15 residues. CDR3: CASSTPTSGVNEQFF. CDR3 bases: TGTGCCAGCAGCACCCCGACTAGCGGGGTCAATGAGCAGTTCTTC.

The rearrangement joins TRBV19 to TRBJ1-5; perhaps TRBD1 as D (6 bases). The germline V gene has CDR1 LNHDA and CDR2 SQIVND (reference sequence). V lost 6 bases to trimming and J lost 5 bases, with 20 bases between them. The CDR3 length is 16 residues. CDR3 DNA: TGTGCCAGTAGGTCATCGAGGGGGGATGGGCATCAGCCCCAGCATTTT. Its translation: CASRSSRGDGHQPQHF. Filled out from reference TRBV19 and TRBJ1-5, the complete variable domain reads DGGITQSPKYLFRKEGQNVTLSCEQNLNHDAMYWYRQDPGQGLRLIYYSQIVNDFQKGDIAEGYSVSREKKESFPLTVTSAQKNPTAFYLCASRSSRGDGHQPQHFGDGTRLSIL.

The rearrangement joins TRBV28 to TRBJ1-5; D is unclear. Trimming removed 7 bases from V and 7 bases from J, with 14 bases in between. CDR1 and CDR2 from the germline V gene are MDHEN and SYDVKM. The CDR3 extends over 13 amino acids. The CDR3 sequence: CASTLEARQPQHF. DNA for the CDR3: TGTGCCAGCACCCTTGAAGCGCGGCAGCCCCAGCATTTT. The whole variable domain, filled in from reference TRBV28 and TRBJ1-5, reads DVKVTQSSRYLVKRTGEKVFLECVQDMDHENMFWYRQDPGLGLRLIYFSYDVKMKEKGDIPEGYSVSREKKERFSLILESASTNQTSMYLCASTLEARQPQHFGDGTRLSIL.

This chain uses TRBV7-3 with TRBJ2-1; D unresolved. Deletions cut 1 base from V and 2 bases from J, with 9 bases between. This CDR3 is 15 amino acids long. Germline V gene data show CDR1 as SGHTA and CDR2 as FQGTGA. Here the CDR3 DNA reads TGTGCCAGCAGCTTAAACATTCTACCCTACAATGAGCAGTTCTTC. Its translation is CASSLNILPYNEQFF.

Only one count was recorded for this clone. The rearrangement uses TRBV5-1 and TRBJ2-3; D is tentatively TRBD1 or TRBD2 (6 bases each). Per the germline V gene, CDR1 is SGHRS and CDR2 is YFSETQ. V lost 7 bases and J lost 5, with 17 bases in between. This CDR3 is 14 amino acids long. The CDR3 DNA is TGCGCCAGCGCCGGAGGGGGGCGTTTAGATACGCAGTATTTT. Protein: CASAGGGRLDTQYF.

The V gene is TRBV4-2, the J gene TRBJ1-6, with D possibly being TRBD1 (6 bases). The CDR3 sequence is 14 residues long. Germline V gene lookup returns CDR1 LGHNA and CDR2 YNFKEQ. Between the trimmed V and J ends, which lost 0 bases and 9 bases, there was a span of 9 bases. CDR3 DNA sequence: TGTGCCAGCAGCCAAGATTGGGGGCGTTCACCCCTCCACTTT. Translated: CASSQDWGRSPLHF.

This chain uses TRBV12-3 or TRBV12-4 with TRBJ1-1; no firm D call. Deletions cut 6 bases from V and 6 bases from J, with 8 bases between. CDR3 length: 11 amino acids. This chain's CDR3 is CASRYGAEAFF. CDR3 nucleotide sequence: TGTGCCAGCAGGTATGGAGCTGAAGCTTTCTTT.

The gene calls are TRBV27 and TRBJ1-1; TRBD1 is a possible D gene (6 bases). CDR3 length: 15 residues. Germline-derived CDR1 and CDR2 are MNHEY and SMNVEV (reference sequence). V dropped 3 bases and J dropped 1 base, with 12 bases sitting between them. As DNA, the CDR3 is TGTGCCAGCAGTTTGCAGGGGCTCGGGAACACTGAAGCTTTCTTT. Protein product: CASSLQGLGNTEAFF.

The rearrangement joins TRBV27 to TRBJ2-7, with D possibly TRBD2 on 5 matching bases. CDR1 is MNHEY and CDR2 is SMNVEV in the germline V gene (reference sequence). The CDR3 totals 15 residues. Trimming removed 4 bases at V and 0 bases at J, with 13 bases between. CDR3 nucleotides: TGTGCCAGCAGTTCCGGGGTGGCGAGCTCCTACGAGCAGTACTTC. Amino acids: CASSSGVASSYEQYF.

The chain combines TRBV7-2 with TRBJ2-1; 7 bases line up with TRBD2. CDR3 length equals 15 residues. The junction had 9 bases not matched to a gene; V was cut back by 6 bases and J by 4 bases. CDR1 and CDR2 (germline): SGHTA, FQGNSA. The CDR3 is CASSQTSRPYNEQFF. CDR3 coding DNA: TGTGCCAGCAGTCAGACTAGCCGTCCATACAATGAGCAGTTCTTC.

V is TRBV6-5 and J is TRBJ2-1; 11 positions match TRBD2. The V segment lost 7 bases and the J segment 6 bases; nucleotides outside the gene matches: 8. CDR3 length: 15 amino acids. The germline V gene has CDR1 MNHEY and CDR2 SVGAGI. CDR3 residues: CASTSLAGESNEQFF. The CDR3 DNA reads TGTGCCAGCACTTCACTAGCGGGGGAAAGCAATGAGCAGTTCTTC.

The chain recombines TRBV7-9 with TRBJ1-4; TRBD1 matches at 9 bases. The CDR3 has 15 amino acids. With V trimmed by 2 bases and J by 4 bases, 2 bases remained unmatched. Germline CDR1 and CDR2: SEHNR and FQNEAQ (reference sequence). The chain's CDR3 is CASSLLTGGNEKLFF. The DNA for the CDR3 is TGTGCCAGCAGCTTATTGACAGGGGGTAATGAAAAACTGTTTTTT.

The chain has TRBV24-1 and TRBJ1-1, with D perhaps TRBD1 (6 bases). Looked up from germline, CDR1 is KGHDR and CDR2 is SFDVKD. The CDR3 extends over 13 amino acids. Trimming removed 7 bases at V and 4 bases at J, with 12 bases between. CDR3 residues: CATRNRVGTEAFF. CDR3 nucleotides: TGTGCCACCAGAAACAGGGTCGGCACTGAAGCTTTCTTT.

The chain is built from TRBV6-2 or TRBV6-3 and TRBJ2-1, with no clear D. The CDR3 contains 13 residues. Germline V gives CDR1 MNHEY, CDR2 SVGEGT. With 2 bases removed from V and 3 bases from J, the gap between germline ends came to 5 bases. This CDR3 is CASSYRHYNEQFF. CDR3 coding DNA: TGTGCCAGCAGTTACAGGCACTACAATGAGCAGTTCTTC.

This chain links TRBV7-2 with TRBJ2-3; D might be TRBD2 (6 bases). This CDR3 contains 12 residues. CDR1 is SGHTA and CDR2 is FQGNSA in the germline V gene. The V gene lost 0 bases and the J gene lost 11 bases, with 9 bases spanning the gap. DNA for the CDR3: TGTGCCAGCAGCTTAGCAGGAGGGAGGCAGTATTTT. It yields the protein CASSLAGGRQYF.

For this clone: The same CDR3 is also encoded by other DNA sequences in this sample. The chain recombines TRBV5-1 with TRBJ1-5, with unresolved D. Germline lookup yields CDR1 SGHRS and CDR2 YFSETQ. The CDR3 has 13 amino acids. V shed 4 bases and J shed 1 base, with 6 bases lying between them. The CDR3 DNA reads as TGCGCCAGCAGCCCGAGCAGCAATCAGCCCCAGCATTTT. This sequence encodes CASSPSSNQPQHF.